The sequence of this T cell receptor (beta chain) was determined in a study of response to subunit inactivated influenza vaccine. Points from the study as a whole: Authors suggested each seasonal flu vaccination may recruit only limited numbers of new T cells.

TCRdb processed the RT-PCR reads anew with MiXCR; each CDR3 protein has one entry. The table lists approximately 290,000 distinct CDR3 sequences, 20% to 25% of them singletons. The length of the CDR3 is 10 residues. Note on this clonotype: Its target is not known.

The gene calls are TRBV21-1 and TRBJ1-1; the D call of TRBD1 is as the table states it, not checked on the DNA. TRBV21-1 counts as a pseudogene. This specimen consisted of PBMCs from blood, obtained about 20 months after vaccination. This receptor was taken from a man aged 45-69 years who received an inactivated influenza vaccine. The CDR3 protein is CATRQGKAFF. CDR3 coding DNA: TGTGCCACCCGACAGGGGAAGGCTTTCTTT.